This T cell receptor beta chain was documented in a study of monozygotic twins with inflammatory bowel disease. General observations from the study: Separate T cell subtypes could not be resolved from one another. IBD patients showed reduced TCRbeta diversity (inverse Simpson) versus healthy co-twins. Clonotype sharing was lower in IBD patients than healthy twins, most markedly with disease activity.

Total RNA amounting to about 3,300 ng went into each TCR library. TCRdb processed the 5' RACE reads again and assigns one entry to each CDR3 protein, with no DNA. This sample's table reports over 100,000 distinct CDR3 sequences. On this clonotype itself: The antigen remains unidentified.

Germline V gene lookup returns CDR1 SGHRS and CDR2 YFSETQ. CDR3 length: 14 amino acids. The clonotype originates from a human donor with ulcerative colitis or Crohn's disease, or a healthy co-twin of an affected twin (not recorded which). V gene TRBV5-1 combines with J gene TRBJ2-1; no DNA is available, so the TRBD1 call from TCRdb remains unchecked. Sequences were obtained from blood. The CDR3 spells CASSFGGQYNEQFF.